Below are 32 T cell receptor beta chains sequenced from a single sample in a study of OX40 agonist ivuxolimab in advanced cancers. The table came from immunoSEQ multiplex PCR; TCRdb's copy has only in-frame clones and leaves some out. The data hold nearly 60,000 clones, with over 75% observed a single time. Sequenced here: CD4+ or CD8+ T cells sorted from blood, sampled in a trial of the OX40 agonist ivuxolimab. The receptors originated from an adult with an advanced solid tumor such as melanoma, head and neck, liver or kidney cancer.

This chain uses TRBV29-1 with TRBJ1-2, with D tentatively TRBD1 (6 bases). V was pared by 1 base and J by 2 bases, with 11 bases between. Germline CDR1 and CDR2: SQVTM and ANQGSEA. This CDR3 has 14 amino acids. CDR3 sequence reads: CSVEVLRGNYGYTF. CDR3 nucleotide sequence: TGCAGCGTTGAAGTCCTCAGGGGAAACTATGGCTACACCTTC. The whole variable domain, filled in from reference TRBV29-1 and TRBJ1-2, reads SAVISQKPSRDICQRGTSLTIQCQVDSQVTMMFWYRQQPGQSLTLIATANQGSEATYESGFVIDKFPISRPNLTFSTLTVSNMSPEDSSIYLCSVEVLRGNYGYTFGSGTRLTVV.

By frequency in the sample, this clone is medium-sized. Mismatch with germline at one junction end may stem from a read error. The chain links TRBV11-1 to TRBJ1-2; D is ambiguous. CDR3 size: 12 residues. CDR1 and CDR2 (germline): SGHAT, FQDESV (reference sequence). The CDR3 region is CASSSGSYDYTF. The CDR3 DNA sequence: TGTGCCAGCAGCTCAGGCTCGTATGACTACACCTTC.

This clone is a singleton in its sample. CDR3 sequence reads: CASSQGDPTDTQYF. In nucleotides, the CDR3 is TGTGCCAGCAGCCAGGGGGATCCCACAGATACGCAGTATTTT. This sequence joins TRBV7-9 and TRBJ2-3; 7 positions match TRBD1. The J segment lost 2 bases and the V segment lost 5 bases, leaving 4 bases of the junction unmatched. Germline-derived CDR1 and CDR2 are SEHNR and FQNEAQ (reference sequence). This CDR3 comprises 14 residues.

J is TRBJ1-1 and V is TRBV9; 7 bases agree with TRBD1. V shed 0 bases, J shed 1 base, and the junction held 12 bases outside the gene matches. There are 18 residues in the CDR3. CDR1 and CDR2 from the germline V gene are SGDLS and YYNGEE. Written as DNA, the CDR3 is TGTGCCAGCAGCGTAGCGGACATAAGACAGGGAGAGAACACTGAAGCTTTCTTT. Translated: CASSVADIRQGENTEAFF.

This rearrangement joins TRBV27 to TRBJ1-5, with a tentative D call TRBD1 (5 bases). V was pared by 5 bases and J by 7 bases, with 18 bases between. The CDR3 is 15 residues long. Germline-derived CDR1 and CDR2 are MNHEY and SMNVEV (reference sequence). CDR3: CASSPTRGVRQPQHF. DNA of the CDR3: TGTGCCAGCAGTCCTACTAGGGGTGTACGACAGCCCCAGCATTTT.

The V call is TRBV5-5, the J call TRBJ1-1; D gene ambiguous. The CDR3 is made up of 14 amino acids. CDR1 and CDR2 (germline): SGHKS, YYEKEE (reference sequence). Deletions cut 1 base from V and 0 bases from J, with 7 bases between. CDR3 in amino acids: CASSLRVVNTEAFF. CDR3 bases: TGTGCCAGCAGCTTGAGGGTGGTGAACACTGAAGCTTTCTTT. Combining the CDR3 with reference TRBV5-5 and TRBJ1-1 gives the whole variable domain DAGVTQSPTHLIKTRGQQVTLRCSPISGHKSVSWYQQVLGQGPQFIFQYYEKEERGRGNFPDRFSARQFPNYSSELNVNALLLGDSALYLCASSLRVVNTEAFFGQGTRLTVV.

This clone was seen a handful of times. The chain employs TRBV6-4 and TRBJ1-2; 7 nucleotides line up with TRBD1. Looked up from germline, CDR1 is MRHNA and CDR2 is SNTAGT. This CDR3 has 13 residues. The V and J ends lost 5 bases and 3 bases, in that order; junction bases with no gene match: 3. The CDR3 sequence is CASSPGTDYGYTF. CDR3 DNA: TGTGCCAGCAGTCCCGGGACAGACTATGGCTACACCTTC.

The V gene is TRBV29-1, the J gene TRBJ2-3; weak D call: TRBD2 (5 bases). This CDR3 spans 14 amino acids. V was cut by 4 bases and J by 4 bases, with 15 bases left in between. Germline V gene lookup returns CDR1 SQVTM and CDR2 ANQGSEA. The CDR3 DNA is TGCAGCGTTGCTGTTTATGCTAGCCCAGATACGCAGTATTTT. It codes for CSVAVYASPDTQYF.

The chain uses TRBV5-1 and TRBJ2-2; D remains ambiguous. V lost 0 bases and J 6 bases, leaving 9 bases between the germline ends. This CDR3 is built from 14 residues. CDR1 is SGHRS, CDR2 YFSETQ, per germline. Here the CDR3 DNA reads TGCGCCAGCAGCTTGGGAACTCAGCCCGGGGAGCTGTTTTTT. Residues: CASSLGTQPGELFF. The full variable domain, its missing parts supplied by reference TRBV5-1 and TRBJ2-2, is KAGVTQTPRYLIKTRGQQVTLSCSPISGHRSVSWYQQTPGQGLQFLFEYFSETQRNKGNFPGRFSGRQFSNSRSEMNVSTLELGDSALYLCASSLGTQPGELFFGEGSRLTVL.

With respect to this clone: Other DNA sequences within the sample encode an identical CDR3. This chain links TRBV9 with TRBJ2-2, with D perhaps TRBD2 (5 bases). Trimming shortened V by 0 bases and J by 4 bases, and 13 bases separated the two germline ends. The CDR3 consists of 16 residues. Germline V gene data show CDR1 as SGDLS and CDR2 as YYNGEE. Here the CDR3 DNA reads TGTGCCAGCAGCGTAGGATCCCTAGCAAGCACCGGGGAGCTGTTTTTT. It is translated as CASSVGSLASTGELFF.

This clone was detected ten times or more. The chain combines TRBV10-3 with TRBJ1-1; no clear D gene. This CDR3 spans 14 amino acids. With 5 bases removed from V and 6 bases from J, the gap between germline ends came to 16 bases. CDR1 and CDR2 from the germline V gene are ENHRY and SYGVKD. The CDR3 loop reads CAISSSDLRAEAFF. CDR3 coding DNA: TGTGCCATCAGTTCCTCGGATCTTCGGGCTGAAGCTTTCTTT.

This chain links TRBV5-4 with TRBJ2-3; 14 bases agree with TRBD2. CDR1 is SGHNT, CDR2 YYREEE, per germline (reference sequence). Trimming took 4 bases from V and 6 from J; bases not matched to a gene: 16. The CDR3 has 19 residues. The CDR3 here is CASSMGPAGLAGGGDTQYF. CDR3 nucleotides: TGTGCCAGCAGCATGGGGCCAGCAGGACTAGCGGGGGGAGGGGATACGCAGTATTTT.

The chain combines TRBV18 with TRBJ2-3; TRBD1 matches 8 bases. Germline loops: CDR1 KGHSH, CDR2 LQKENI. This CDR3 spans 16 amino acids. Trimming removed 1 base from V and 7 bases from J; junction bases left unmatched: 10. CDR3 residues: CASSPQARTGWYTQYF. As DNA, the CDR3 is TGTGCCAGCTCACCACAGGCCCGGACAGGGTGGTATACGCAGTATTTT.

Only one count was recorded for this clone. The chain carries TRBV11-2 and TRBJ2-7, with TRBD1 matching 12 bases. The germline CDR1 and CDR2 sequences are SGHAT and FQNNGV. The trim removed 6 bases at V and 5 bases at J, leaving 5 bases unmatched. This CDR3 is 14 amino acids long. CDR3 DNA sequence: TGTGCCAGCAGGCCTGGGACAGGGGGCAACGAGCAGTACTTC. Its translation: CASRPGTGGNEQYF.

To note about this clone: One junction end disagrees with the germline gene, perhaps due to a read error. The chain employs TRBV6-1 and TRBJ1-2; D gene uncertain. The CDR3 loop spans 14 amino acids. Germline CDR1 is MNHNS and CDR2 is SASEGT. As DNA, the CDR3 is TGTGCCAGCAGGGAAGGAGTTTGGACCTATGGCTACACCTTC. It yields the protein CASREGVWTYGYTF.

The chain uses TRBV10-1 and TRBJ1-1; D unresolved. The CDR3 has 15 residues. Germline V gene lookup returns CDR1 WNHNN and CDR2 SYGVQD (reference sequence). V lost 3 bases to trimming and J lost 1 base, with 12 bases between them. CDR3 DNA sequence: TGCGCCAGCAGTGATTACGCTTTTGGGAACACTGAAGCTTTCTTT. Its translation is CASSDYAFGNTEAFF.

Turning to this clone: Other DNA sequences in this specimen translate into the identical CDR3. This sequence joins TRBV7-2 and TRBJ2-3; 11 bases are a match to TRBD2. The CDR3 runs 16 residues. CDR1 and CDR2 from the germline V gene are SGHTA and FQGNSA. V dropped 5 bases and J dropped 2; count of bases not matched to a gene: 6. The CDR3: CASSLRLAGITDTQYF. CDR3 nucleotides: TGTGCCAGCAGCCTGCGACTAGCGGGGATCACAGATACGCAGTATTTT.

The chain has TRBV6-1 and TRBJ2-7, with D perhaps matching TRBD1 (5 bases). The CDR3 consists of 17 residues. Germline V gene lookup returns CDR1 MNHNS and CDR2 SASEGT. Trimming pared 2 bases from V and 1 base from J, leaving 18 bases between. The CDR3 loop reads CASSETNRFRKSYEQYF. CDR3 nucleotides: TGTGCCAGCAGTGAAACAAACAGGTTCCGTAAGTCCTACGAGCAGTACTTC.

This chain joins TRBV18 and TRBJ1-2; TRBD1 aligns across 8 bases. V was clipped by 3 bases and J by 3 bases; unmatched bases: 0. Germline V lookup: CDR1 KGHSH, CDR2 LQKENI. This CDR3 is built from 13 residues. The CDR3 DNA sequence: TGTGCCAGCTCACCGGACAGGGACTATGGCTACACCTTC. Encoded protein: CASSPDRDYGYTF.

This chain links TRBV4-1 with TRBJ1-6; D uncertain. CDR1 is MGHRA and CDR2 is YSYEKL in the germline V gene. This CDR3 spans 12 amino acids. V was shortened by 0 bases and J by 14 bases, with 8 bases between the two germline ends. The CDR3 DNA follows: TGCGCCAGCAGCCAAGATCGGCGGGCCCTCCACTTT. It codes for CASSQDRRALHF.

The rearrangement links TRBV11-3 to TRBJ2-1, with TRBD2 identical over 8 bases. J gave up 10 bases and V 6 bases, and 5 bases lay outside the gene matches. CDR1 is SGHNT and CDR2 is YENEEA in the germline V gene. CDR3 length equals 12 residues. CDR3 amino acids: CASSWGTREQFF. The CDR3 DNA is TGTGCCAGCAGTTGGGGGACTAGAGAGCAGTTCTTC.

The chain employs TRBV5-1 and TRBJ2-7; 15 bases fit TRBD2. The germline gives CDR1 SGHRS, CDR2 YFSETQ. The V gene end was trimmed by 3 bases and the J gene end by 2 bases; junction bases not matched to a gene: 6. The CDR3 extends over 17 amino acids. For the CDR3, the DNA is TGCGCCAGCAGCTCGGGACTAGCGGGGGGCCGAGCCTACGAGCAGTACTTC. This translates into CASSSGLAGGRAYEQYF.

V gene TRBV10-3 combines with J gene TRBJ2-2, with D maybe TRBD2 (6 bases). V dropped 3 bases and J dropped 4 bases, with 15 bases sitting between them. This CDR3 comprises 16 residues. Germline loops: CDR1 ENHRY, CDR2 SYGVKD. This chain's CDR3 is CAISEPLAGLTGELFF. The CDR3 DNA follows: TGTGCCATCAGTGAACCCCTTGCGGGGCTCACCGGGGAGCTGTTTTTT.

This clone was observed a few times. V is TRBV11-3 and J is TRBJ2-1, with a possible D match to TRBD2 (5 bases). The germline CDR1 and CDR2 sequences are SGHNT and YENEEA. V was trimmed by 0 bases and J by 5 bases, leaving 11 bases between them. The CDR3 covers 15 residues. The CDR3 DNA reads TGTGCCAGCAGCTTAGATCCCCTAGCCCACAATGAGCAGTTCTTC. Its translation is CASSLDPLAHNEQFF.

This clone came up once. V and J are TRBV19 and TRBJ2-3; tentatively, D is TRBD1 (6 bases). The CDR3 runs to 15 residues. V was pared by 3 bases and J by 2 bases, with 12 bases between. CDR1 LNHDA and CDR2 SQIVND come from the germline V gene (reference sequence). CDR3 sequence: CASSISGAITDTQYF. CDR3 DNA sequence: TGTGCCAGTAGTATTTCAGGGGCCATCACAGATACGCAGTATTTT.

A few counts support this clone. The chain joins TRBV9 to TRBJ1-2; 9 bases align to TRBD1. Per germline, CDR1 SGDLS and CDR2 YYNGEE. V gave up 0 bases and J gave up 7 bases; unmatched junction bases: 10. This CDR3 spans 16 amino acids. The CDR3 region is CASSVAAQGAPSGYTF. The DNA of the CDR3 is TGTGCCAGCAGCGTAGCTGCACAGGGGGCGCCGAGTGGCTACACCTTC.

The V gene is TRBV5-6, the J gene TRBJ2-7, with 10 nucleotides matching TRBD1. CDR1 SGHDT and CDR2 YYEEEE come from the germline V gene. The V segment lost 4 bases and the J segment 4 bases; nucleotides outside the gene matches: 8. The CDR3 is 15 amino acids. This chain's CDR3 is CASSLTGTGVYEQYF. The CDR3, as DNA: TGTGCCAGCAGCCTGACCGGGACAGGGGTTTACGAGCAGTACTTC.

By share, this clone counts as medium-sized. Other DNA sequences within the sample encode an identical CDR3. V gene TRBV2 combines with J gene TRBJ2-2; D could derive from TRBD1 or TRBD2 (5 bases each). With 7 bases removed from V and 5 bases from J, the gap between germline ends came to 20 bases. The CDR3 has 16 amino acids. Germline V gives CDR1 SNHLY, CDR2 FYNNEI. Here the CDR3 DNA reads TGTGCCAGCACCCCCCCCGGGGCTAGGAGGACCGGGGAGCTGTTTTTT. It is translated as CASTPPGARRTGELFF.

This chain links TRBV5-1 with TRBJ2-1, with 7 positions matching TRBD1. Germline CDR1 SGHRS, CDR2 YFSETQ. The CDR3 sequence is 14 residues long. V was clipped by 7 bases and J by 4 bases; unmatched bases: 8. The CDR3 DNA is TGCGCCAGCGAACAGGGGACCCTATACAATGAGCAGTTCTTC. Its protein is CASEQGTLYNEQFF.

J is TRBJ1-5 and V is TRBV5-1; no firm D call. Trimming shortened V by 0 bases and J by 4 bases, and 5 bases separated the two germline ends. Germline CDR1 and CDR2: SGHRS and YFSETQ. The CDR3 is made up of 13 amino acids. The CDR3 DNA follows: TGCGCCAGCAGCTTGGGAGAAAATCAGCCCCAGCATTTT. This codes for CASSLGENQPQHF.

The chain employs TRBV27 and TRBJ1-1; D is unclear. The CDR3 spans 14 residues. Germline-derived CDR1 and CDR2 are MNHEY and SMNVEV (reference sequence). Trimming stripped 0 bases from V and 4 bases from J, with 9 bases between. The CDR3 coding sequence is TGTGCCAGCAGTTTATCGGCCCGGGGCACTGAAGCTTTCTTT. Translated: CASSLSARGTEAFF.

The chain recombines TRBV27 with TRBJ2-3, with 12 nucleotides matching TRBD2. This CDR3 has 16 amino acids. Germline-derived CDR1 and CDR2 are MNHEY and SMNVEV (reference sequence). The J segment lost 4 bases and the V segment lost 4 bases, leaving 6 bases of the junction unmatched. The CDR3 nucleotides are TGTGCCAGCAGTTCTCGACTAGCGGGGGATGCAGATACGCAGTATTTT. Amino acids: CASSSRLAGDADTQYF.